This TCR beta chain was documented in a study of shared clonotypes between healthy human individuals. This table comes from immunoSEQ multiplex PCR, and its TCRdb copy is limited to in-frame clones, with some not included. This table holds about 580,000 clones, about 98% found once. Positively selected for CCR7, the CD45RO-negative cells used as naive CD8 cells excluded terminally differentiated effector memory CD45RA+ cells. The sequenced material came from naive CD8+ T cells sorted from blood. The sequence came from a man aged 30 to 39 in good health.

CDR3 coding DNA: TGTGCCAGCAGAACTAGCGGCTCCTACAATGAGCAGTTCTTC. Translated: CASRTSGSYNEQFF. The chain links TRBV6-1 to TRBJ2-1; 8 bases agree with TRBD2. CDR1 and CDR2 (germline): MNHNS, SASEGT. Trimming cost V 6 bases and J 0 bases; bases outside gene matches: 1. This CDR3 has 14 amino acids.